This T cell receptor (beta chain) was observed in a study of a mutant IDH1 vaccine in newly diagnosed glioma. The CDR3 is 16 amino acids. Germline assignment: CDR1 SGHRS and CDR2 YFSETQ. The V and J ends lost 0 bases and 2 bases respectively, with 13 bases between them. Time point specified: baseline, week 1 (first vaccination visit). This sample's treatment: pre-vaccination baseline after standard-of-care therapy. Assay: immunoSEQ multiplex PCR; the TCRdb copy retains only in-frame clones and omits some. The sample contains some 21,000 clones, over 75% of which appear only once. The source of this sequence is a middle-aged man with glioma. The sample was PBMCs, taken from a glioma patient treated with radiotherapy, temozolomide or both. The gene calls are TRBV5-1 and TRBJ2-3; possible D gene TRBD2, 6 bases. CDR3 DNA: TGCGCCAGCAGCTTGGATCCGGCGGGATTCACAGATACGCAGTATTTT. Translation: CASSLDPAGFTDTQYF.